This T cell receptor (beta chain) was identified in a study of CXCR3-negative and CXCR3-positive naive CD8 T cells. Whole-study findings and limits: CXCR3-positive naive cells had TRB CDR3s that were more hydrophobic than CXCR3-negative naive cells had. Cryopreservation partially decreased CXCR3 expression, and most assays used fresh PBMCs.

Concerning this clonotype: The antigen remains undetermined.

The authors made the TRB cDNA libraries by 5' RACE using UMI labels. TCRdb reanalyzed the 5' RACE reads, giving one entry per CDR3 protein sequence and no DNA. The sample data list 150,000 to 180,000 distinct CDR3 sequences. CDR3 length equals 14 residues. The origin of this receptor is a human donor in good health. Some clones in this sample may be carry-over from other donors' samples. The chain carries TRBV21-1 and TRBJ2-1. TRBV21-1 is recorded as a pseudogene. The source material was naive CXCR3+ CD8+ T cells from blood. Subset of the sample: CD45RO-CCR7+CD27+CD95- naive CD8+ T cells expressing CXCR3 (TNR3+). The CDR3 region is CASSKKRLADEQFF.